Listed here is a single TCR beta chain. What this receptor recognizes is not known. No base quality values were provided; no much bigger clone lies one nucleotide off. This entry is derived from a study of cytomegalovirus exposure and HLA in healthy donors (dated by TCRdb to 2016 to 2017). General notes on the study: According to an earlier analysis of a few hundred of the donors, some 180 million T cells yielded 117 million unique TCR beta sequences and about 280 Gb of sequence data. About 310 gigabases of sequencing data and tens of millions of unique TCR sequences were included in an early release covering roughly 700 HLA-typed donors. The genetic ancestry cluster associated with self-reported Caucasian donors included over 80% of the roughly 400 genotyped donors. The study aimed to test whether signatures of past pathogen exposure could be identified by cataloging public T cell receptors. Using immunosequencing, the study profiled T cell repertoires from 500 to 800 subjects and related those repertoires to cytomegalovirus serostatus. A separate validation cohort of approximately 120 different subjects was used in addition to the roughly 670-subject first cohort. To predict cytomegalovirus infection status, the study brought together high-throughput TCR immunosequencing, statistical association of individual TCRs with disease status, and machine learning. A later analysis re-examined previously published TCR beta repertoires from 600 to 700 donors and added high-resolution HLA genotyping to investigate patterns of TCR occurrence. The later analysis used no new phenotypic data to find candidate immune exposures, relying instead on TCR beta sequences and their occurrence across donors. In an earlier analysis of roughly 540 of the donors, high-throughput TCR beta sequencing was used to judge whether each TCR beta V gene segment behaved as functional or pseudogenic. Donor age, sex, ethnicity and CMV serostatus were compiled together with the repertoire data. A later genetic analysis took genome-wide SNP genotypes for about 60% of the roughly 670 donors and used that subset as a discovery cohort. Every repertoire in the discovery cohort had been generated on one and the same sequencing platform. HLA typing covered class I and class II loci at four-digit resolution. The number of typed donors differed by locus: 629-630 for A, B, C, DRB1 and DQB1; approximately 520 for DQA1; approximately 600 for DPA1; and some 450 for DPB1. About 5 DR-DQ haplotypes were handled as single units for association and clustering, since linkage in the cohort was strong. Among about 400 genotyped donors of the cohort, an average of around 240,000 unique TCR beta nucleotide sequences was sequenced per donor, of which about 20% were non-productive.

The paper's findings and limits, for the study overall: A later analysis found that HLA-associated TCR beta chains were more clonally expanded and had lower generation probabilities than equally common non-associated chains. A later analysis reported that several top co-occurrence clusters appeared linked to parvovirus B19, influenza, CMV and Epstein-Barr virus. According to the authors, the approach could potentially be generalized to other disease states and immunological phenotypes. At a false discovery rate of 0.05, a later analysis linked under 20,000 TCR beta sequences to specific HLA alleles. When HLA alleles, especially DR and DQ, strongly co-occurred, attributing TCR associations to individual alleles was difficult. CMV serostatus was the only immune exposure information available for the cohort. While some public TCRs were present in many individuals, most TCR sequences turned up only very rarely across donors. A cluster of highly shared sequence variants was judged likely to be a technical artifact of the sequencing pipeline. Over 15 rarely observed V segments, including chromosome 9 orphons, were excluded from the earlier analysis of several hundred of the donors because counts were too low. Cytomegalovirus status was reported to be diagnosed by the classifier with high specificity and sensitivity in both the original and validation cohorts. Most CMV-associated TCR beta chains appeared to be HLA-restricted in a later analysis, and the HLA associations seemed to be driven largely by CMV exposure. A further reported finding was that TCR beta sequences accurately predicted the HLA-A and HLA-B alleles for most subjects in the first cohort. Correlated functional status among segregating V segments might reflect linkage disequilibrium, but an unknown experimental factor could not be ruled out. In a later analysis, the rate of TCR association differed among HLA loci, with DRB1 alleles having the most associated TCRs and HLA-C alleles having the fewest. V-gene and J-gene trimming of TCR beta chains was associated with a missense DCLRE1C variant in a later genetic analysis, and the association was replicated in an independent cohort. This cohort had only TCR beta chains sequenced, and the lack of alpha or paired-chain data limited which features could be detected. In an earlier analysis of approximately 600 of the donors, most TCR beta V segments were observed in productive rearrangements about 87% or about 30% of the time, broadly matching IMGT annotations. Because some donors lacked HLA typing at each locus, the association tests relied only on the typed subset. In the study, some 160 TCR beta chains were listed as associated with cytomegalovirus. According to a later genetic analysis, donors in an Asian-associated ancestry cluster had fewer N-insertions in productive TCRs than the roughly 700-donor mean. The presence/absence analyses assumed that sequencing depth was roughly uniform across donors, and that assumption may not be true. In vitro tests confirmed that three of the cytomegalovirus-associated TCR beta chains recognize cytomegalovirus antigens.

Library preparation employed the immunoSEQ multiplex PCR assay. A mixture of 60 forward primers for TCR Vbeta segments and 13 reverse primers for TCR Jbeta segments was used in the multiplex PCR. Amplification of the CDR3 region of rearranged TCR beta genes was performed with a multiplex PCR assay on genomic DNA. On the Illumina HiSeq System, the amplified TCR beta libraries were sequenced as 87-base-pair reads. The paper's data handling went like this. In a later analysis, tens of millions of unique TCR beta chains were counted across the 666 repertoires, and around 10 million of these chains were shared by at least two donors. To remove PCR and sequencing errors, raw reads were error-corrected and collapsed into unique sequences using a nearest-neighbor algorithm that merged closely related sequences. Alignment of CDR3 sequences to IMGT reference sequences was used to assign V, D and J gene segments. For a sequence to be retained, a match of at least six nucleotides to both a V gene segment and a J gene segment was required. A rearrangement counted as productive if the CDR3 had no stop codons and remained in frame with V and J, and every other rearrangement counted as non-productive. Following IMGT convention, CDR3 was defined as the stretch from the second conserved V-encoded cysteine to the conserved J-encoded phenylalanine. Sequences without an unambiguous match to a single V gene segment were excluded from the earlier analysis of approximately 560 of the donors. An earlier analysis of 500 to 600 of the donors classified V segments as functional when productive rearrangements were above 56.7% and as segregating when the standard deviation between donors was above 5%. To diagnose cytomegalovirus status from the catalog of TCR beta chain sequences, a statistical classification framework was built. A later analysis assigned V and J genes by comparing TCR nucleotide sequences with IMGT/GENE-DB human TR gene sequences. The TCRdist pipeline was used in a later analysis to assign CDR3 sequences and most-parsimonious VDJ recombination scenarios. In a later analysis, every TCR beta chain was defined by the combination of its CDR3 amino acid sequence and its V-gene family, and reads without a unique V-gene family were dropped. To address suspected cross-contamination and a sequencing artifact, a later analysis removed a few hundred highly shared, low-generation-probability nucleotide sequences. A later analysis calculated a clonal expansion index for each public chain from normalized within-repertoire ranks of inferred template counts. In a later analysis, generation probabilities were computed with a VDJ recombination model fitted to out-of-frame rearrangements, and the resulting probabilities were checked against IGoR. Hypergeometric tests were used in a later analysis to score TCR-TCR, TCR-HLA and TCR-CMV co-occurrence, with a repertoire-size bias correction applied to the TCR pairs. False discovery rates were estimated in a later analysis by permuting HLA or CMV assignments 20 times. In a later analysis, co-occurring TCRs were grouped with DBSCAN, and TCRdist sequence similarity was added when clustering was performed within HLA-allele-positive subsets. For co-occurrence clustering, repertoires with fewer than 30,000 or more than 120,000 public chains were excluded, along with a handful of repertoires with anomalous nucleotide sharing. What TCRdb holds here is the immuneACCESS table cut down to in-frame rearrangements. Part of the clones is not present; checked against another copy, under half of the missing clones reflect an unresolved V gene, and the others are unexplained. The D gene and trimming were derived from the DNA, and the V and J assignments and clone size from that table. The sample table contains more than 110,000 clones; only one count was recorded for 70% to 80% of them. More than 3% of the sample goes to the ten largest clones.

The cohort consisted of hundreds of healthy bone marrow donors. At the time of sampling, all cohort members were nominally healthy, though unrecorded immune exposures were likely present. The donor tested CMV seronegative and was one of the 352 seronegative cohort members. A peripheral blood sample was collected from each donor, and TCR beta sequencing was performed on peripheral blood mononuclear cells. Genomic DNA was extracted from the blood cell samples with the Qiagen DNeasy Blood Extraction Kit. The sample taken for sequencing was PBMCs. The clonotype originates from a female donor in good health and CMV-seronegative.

The CDR3 in this case is CASSWRESETQYF. The nucleotide sequence is given as TGTGCCAGCAGCTGGCGGGAGTCGGAGACCCAGTACTTC. The sequence is built from TRBV7-9 and TRBJ2-5, and TRBD2 aligns with 7 junction nucleotides. The junction shows trimming of 4 bases on V and 5 bases on J, and the gene matches do not reach 4 bases of it. CDR1 and CDR2, looked up from the germline V gene (reference sequence), are SEHNR and FQNEAQ. The CDR3 contains 13 residues, cysteine and phenylalanine counted. CDR3 DNA only is kept here, 39 bases in frame from base 1.